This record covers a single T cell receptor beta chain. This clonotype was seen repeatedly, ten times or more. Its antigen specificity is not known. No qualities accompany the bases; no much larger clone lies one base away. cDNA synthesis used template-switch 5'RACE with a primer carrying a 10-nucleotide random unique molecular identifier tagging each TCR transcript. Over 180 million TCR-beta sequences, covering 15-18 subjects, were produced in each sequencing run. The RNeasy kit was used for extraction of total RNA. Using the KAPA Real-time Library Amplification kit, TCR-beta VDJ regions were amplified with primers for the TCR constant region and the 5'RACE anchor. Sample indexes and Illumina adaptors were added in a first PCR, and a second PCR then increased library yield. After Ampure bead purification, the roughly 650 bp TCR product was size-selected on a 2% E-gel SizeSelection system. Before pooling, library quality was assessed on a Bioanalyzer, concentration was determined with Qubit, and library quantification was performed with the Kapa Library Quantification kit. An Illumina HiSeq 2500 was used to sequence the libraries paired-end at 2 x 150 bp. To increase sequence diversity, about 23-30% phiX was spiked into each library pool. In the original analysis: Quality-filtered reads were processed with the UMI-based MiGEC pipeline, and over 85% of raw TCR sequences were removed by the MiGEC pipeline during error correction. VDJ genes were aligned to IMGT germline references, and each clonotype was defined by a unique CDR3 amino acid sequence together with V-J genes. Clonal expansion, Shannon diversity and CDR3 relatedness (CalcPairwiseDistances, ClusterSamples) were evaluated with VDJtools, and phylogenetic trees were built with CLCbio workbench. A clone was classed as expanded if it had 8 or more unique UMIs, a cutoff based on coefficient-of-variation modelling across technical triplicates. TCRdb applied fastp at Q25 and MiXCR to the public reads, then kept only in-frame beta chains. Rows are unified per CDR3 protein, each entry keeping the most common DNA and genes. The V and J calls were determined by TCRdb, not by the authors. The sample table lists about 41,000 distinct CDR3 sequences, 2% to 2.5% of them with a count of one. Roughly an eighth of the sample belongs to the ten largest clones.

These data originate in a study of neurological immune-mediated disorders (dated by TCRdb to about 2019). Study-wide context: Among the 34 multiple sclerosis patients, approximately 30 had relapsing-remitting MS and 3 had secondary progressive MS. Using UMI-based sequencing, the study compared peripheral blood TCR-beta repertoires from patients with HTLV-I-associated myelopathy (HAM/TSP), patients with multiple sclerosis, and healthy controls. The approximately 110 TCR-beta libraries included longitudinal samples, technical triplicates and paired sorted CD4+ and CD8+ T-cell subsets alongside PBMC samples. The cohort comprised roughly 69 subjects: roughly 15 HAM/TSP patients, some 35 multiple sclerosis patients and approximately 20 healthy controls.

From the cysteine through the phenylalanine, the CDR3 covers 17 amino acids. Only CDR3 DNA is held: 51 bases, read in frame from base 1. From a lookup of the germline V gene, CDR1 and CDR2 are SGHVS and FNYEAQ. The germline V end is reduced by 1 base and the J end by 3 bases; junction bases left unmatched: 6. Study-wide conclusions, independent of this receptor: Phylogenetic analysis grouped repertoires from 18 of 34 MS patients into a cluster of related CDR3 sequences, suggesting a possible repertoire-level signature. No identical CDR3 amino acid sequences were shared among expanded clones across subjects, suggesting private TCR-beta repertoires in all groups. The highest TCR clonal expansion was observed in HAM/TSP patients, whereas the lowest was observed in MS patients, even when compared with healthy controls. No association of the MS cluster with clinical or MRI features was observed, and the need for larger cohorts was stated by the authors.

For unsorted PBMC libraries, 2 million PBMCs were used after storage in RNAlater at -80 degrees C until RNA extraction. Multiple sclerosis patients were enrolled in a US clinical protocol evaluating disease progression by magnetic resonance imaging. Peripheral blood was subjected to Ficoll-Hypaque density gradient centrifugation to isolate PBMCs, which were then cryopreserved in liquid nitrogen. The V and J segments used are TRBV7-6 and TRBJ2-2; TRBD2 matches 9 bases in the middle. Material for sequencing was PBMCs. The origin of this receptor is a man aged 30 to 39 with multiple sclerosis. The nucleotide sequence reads TGTGCCAGCAGCTTAGGACTAGCGGAGCCATACACCGGGGAGCTGTTTTTT. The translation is CASSLGLAEPYTGELFF.